The 32 T cell receptor beta chains below come from one sample, sequenced in a study of technical replicates of blood from several donors. Sequencing was performed with immunoSEQ multiplex PCR; in TCRdb, only in-frame clones are kept and a portion is missing. This table has about 14,000 clones, about 80% appearing once. The sample taken for sequencing was PBMCs. All receptors come from a human donor in good health.

The chain couples TRBV6-5 to TRBJ2-2; a weak D match, TRBD2 (6 bases). Trimming pared 1 base from V and 1 base from J, leaving 10 bases between. The germline CDR1 and CDR2 sequences are MNHEY and SVGAGI. The CDR3 totals 16 residues. CDR3 DNA sequence: TGTGCCAGCAGTTACTACCATAGCGGGAACACCGGGGAGCTGTTTTTT. It encodes CASSYYHSGNTGELFF.

This clone was picked up one time. The chain combines TRBV7-8 with TRBJ1-2; D perhaps matches TRBD1 (5 bases). This CDR3 comprises 13 residues. V shed 1 base and J shed 8 bases, with 11 bases lying between them. The germline V gene encodes CDR1 SGHVS and CDR2 FQNEAQ. CDR3 nucleotides: TGTGCCAGCAGCTTAGGGGCAGGGCGAGGCTACACCTTC. Amino acid sequence: CASSLGAGRGYTF.

This chain connects TRBV7-9 to TRBJ1-2; no reliable D call. V was cut by 5 bases and J by 4 bases, with 17 bases left in between. The germline V gene has CDR1 SEHNR and CDR2 FQNEAQ (reference sequence). The CDR3 has 15 amino acids. CDR3 in DNA: TGTGCCAGCAGCCGCGCGGAGGTCGCTTTCTATGGCTACACCTTC. This codes for CASSRAEVAFYGYTF. The entire variable domain, with the rest obtained from reference TRBV7-9 and TRBJ1-2, is as follows: DTGVSQNPRHKITKRGQNVTFRCDPISEHNRLYWYRQTLGQGPEFLTYFQNEAQLEKSRLLSDRFSAERPKGSFSTLEIQRTEQGDSAMYLCASSRAEVAFYGYTFGSGTRLTVV.

The V gene is TRBV18, the J gene TRBJ1-5; perhaps TRBD1 as D (6 bases). V lost 0 bases and J lost 2, with 14 bases in between. The CDR3 has 17 amino acids. Germline CDR1 is KGHSH and CDR2 is LQKENI. The CDR3 sequence: CASSPPRQGIGNQPQHF. The CDR3 DNA follows: TGTGCCAGCTCACCACCCCGGCAGGGGATAGGCAATCAGCCCCAGCATTTT. The variable domain in full, with the rest retrieved from reference TRBV18 and TRBJ1-5, is NAGVMQNPRHLVRRRGQEARLRCSPMKGHSHVYWYRQLPEEGLKFMVYLQKENIIDESGMPKERFSAEFPKEGPSILRIQQVVRGDSAAYFCASSPPRQGIGNQPQHFGDGTRLSIL.

The genes are TRBV7-9 and TRBJ2-1, with 7 positions matching TRBD2. Germline V gene data show CDR1 as SEHNR and CDR2 as FQNEAQ (reference sequence). After removal of 4 bases from V and 6 bases from J, the junction contained 3 bases not matched to a gene. The CDR3 is 13 residues long. This chain's CDR3 is CASSSGLPNEQFF. Here the CDR3 DNA reads TGTGCCAGCAGCTCGGGACTACCCAATGAGCAGTTCTTC.

The chain uses TRBV6-5 and TRBJ1-3; no clear D. V lost 2 bases and J 0 bases, leaving 11 bases between the germline ends. The CDR3 covers 16 residues. Germline CDR1 and CDR2: MNHEY and SVGAGI. The CDR3 region is CASSYSRPNSGNTIYF. CDR3 nucleotides: TGTGCCAGCAGTTACAGCAGGCCAAACTCTGGAAACACCATATATTTT.

This clone came up a few times. Other DNA sequences in this specimen translate into the identical CDR3. The rearrangement joins TRBV5-1 to TRBJ2-3, with D unclear. The germline V and J ends were trimmed by 0 bases and 1 base, with 9 bases remaining between them. CDR1 is SGHRS and CDR2 is YFSETQ in the germline V gene. This CDR3 comprises 15 residues. CDR3 in DNA: TGCGCCAGCAGCTTGGTAGAGCCTGGCACAGATACGCAGTATTTT. Its protein is CASSLVEPGTDTQYF.

The chain joins TRBV28 to TRBJ2-3; 12 bases map to TRBD2. With 9 bases clipped from V and 6 bases from J, the junction kept 10 bases outside the gene matches. The germline gives CDR1 MDHEN, CDR2 SYDVKM. There are 15 residues in the CDR3. CDR3 sequence reads: CASKTELAGGDTQYF. The CDR3 nucleotides are TGTGCCAGTAAAACTGAACTAGCGGGAGGCGATACGCAGTATTTT.

J is TRBJ2-5 and V is TRBV7-3; 13 bases map to TRBD2. After removal of 5 bases from V and 9 bases from J, the junction contained 9 bases not matched to a gene. The CDR3 spans 15 residues. Per germline, CDR1 SGHTA and CDR2 FQGTGA. The CDR3 DNA reads TGTGCCAGCAGCAAGGGACTAGCGGGACGCCAGGCCCAGTACTTC. Protein sequence: CASSKGLAGRQAQYF.

This sequence joins TRBV15 and TRBJ2-5, with D perhaps TRBD2 (7 bases). Trimming left V 10 bases short and J 1 base short, with 19 bases between. The germline gives CDR1 LNHNV, CDR2 YYDKDF (reference sequence). The CDR3 sequence is 15 residues long. CDR3 coding DNA: TGTGCCAGCCGGGATAGGGGGGGGCTCCAAGAGACCCAGTACTTC. It yields the protein CASRDRGGLQETQYF.

The chain is built from TRBV19 and TRBJ1-1, with D possibly matching TRBD1 (5 bases). CDR1 and CDR2 from the germline V gene are LNHDA and SQIVND (reference sequence). Trimming cost V 7 bases and J 4 bases, with 13 bases left between them. This CDR3 region has 13 residues. The CDR3 reads CASKFGGSTEAFF. CDR3 nucleotide sequence: TGTGCCAGTAAGTTTGGGGGGAGCACTGAAGCTTTCTTT.

The J gene is TRBJ2-7, the V gene TRBV10-3; 10 bases map to TRBD1. The CDR3 is 15 amino acids. Trimming removed 3 bases from V and 9 bases from J; junction bases left unmatched: 11. Germline lookup yields CDR1 ENHRY and CDR2 SYGVKD. CDR3 sequence: CAISEGDRGGSRQYF. CDR3 sequence (DNA): TGTGCCATCAGTGAAGGGGACAGGGGTGGCAGTCGGCAGTACTTC.

The rearrangement uses TRBV5-1 and TRBJ2-3; D uncertain. Germline values: CDR1 SGHRS, CDR2 YFSETQ. The CDR3 covers 14 residues. V lost 1 base, J lost 5 bases, and 11 bases lay in between. CDR3 sequence reads: CASSLFAGQDTQYF. DNA of the CDR3: TGCGCCAGCAGCTTGTTCGCAGGTCAAGATACGCAGTATTTT.

The V call is TRBV6-1, the J call TRBJ2-1, with 7 positions matching TRBD2. The V and J ends lost 3 bases and 7 bases, in that order; junction bases with no gene match: 12. The CDR3 is made up of 16 amino acids. CDR1 is MNHNS, CDR2 SASEGT, per germline. The CDR3 region is CASSEPRGLEQNEQFF. CDR3 in DNA: TGTGCCAGCAGTGAGCCCCGCGGACTAGAACAGAATGAGCAGTTCTTC.

J is TRBJ1-2 and V is TRBV11-2; D ambiguous. CDR3 length equals 15 residues. Germline V CDR1 and CDR2: SGHAT, FQNNGV. Between the trimmed V and J ends, which lost 1 base and 4 bases, there was a span of 13 bases. The CDR3: CASSLGEGVGYGYTF. In DNA form, the CDR3 reads TGTGCCAGCAGCTTAGGCGAGGGAGTCGGCTATGGCTACACCTTC.

V usage is TRBV10-3 and J usage is TRBJ2-7, with 11 bases lining up with TRBD2. Germline CDR1 reads ENHRY; CDR2 reads SYGVKD. The CDR3 loop spans 16 amino acids. Trimming took 6 bases from V and 0 from J; bases not matched to a gene: 7. The CDR3 bases are TGTGCCATCAGCGGTGGACTAGCGGGTAGCTCCTACGAGCAGTACTTC. It is translated as CAISGGLAGSSYEQYF.

The DNA of the CDR3 is TGTGCCAGCAGTTTATACGGGGGGCTTGGCTATGGCTACACCTTC. Its protein is CASSLYGGLGYGYTF. The chain is built from TRBV27 and TRBJ1-2, with D tentatively TRBD1 (6 bases). Trimming cost V 1 base and J 4 bases, with 13 bases left between them. Germline CDR1 and CDR2: MNHEY and SMNVEV (reference sequence). The CDR3 contains 15 residues.

The chain combines TRBV6-6 with TRBJ1-1, with 7 bases that match TRBD1. CDR3 length: 14 amino acids. V lost 2 bases to trimming and J lost 2 bases; unmatched junction nucleotides: 2. Germline V gene data show CDR1 as MNHNY and CDR2 as SVGAGI (reference sequence). In DNA form, the CDR3 reads TGTGCCAGCAGTTACCAGGGGGGAAACACTGAAGCTTTCTTT. This gives the protein CASSYQGGNTEAFF.

The chain uses TRBV28 and TRBJ1-5; no definite D call. There are 16 residues in the CDR3. Germline V gene sequence: CDR1 MDHEN, CDR2 SYDVKM. The V end lost 5 bases, the J end lost 6 bases, and 20 bases lay between the germline ends. The CDR3 DNA reads TGTGCCAGCAGTCCCTCGGGAAGGTCCGATAGTCAGCCCCAGCATTTT. Encoded protein: CASSPSGRSDSQPQHF. The full variable domain, in which reference TRBV28 and TRBJ1-5 provide the parts outside the CDR3, is DVKVTQSSRYLVKRTGEKVFLECVQDMDHENMFWYRQDPGLGLRLIYFSYDVKMKEKGDIPEGYSVSREKKERFSLILESASTNQTSMYLCASSPSGRSDSQPQHFGDGTRLSIL.

The chain carries TRBV11-2 and TRBJ2-5; D call uncertain. The CDR3 consists of 13 residues. Germline CDR1 SGHAT, CDR2 FQNNGV. V lost 2 bases, J lost 2 bases, and 6 bases lay in between. The CDR3 DNA reads as TGTGCCAGCAGCTTAACCAGACAAGAGACCCAGTACTTC. It is translated as CASSLTRQETQYF.

About this clone: This specimen includes other DNA sequences encoding the same CDR3. The chain couples TRBV2 to TRBJ2-7; TRBD1 aligns across 10 bases. The CDR3 extends over 15 amino acids. Germline loops: CDR1 SNHLY, CDR2 FYNNEI. V shed 6 bases and J 4 bases; nucleotides not matched to a gene: 9. As DNA, the CDR3 is TGTGCCAGCAGCGCCACCGGGACAGGGGTGTACGAGCAGTACTTC. Its translation: CASSATGTGVYEQYF.

The rearrangement joins TRBV5-8 to TRBJ1-2, with 7 bases that match TRBD1. Trimming at V came to 4 bases and at J to 4 bases, leaving 7 bases not matched to a gene. This CDR3 region has 14 residues. In germline, CDR1 is SGHTS, CDR2 YDEGEE. CDR3 DNA sequence: TGTGCCAGCAGCGTGGGACAGACACCCTATGGCTACACCTTC. Encoded protein: CASSVGQTPYGYTF.

The rearrangement links TRBV5-1 to TRBJ1-3; TRBD1 agrees at 7 bases. CDR3 length equals 17 residues. Germline V gene data show CDR1 as SGHRS and CDR2 as YFSETQ. V dropped 0 bases and J dropped 0; count of bases not matched to a gene: 6. The CDR3 DNA reads as TGCGCCAGCAGCTTGGGACAGGGTAGATTCTCTGGAAACACCATATATTTT. This codes for CASSLGQGRFSGNTIYF.

This chain uses TRBV10-2 with TRBJ2-3, with TRBD2 matching over 10 bases. J gave up 3 bases and V 4 bases, and 7 bases lay outside the gene matches. Per the germline V gene, CDR1 is WSHSY and CDR2 is SAAADI. CDR3 size: 16 residues. CDR3 region: CASSVSSGSGTDTQYF. As DNA, the CDR3 is TGCGCCAGCAGTGTTTCTAGCGGGAGTGGAACAGATACGCAGTATTTT.

The chain combines TRBV19 with TRBJ2-3, with 8 nucleotides matching TRBD2. The J segment lost 5 bases and the V segment lost 6 bases, leaving 7 bases of the junction unmatched. The CDR3 spans 14 residues. Germline V CDR1 and CDR2: LNHDA, SQIVND (reference sequence). CDR3 residues: CASSRGGFGDTQYF. CDR3 sequence (DNA): TGTGCCAGTAGCCGGGGGGGGTTCGGAGATACGCAGTATTTT.

The chain links TRBV29-1 to TRBJ2-5, with no clear D. Germline-derived CDR1 and CDR2 are SQVTM and ANQGSEA. Trimming shortened V by 6 bases and J by 0 bases, and 8 bases separated the two germline ends. The CDR3 is made up of 12 amino acids. The CDR3 region has the DNA TGCAGCGTCCACGGGTACCAAGAGACCCAGTACTTC. As protein: CSVHGYQETQYF.

This clone was picked up one time. The chain joins TRBV28 to TRBJ1-2; 12 positions agree with TRBD1. The CDR3 runs 15 residues. CDR1 and CDR2 from the germline V gene are MDHEN and SYDVKM. The junction had 6 bases not matched to a gene; V was cut back by 2 bases and J by 8 bases. The CDR3 sequence is CASSLRGQGAYGYTF. For the CDR3, the DNA is TGTGCCAGCAGTTTACGGGGACAGGGGGCTTACGGCTACACCTTC.

CDR3 bases: TGCAGCGTTGATGAAGGGGGCGCGGGCGAGCAGTACTTC. This translates into CSVDEGGAGEQYF. The chain has TRBV29-1 and TRBJ2-7, with 7 bases lining up with TRBD1. The CDR3 has 13 amino acids. Germline CDR1 reads SQVTM; CDR2 reads ANQGSEA. Trimming removed 3 bases from V and 6 bases from J; junction bases left unmatched: 8.

The rearrangement links TRBV5-1 to TRBJ2-1, with D possibly TRBD2 on 6 matching bases. This CDR3 is 16 amino acids long. CDR1 SGHRS and CDR2 YFSETQ come from the germline V gene. Trimming shortened V by 4 bases and J by 2 bases, and 16 bases separated the two germline ends. The CDR3 DNA sequence: TGCGCCAGCAGCCCTGAAACGACTAGGACCTACAATGAGCAGTTCTTC. Translating gives CASSPETTRTYNEQFF. The whole variable domain, remainder taken from reference TRBV5-1 and TRBJ2-1, is KAGVTQTPRYLIKTRGQQVTLSCSPISGHRSVSWYQQTPGQGLQFLFEYFSETQRNKGNFPGRFSGRQFSNSRSEMNVSTLELGDSALYLCASSPETTRTYNEQFFGPGTRLTVL.

In its sample, this clone was seen a few times. For the CDR3, the DNA is TGTGCCTGGAGTACGGGAGGGGAGCTGTTTTTT. Encoded protein: CAWSTGGELFF. This chain connects TRBV30 to TRBJ2-2; TRBD2 might be the D (5 bases). V was shortened by 2 bases and J by 8 bases, with 6 bases between the two germline ends. The CDR3 is made up of 11 amino acids. Germline CDR1 reads GTSNPN; CDR2 reads SVGIG (reference sequence).

The chain combines TRBV28 with TRBJ2-1; D is perhaps TRBD2 (5 bases). V was pared by 5 bases and J by 9 bases, with 14 bases between. This CDR3 spans 13 amino acids. The germline V gene has CDR1 MDHEN and CDR2 SYDVKM. The CDR3 region is CASSRSQSGEQFF. CDR3 sequence (DNA): TGTGCCAGCAGTCGATCCCAAAGCGGTGAGCAGTTCTTC.

This clone was seen just once. This chain connects TRBV6-1 to TRBJ1-2, with no clear D. The germline gives CDR1 MNHNS, CDR2 SASEGT. V was shortened by 2 bases and J by 14 bases, with 15 bases between the two germline ends. There are 12 residues in the CDR3. The CDR3: CASSESNPWRTF. In DNA, the CDR3 is TGTGCCAGCAGTGAATCGAATCCGTGGCGGACCTTC.